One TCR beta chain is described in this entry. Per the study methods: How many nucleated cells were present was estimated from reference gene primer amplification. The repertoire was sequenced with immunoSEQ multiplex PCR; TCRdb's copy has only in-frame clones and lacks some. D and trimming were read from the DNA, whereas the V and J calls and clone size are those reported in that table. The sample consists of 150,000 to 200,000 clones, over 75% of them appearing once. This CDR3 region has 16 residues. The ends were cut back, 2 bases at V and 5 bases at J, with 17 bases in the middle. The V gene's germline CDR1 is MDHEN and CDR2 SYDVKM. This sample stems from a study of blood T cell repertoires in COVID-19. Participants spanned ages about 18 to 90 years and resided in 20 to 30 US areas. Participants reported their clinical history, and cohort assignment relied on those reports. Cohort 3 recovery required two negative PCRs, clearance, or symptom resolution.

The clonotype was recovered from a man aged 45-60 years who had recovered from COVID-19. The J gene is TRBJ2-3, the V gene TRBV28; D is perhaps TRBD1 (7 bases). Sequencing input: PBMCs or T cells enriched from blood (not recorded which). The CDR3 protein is CASSLIGQGGGDTQYF. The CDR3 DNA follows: TGTGCCAGCAGTTTAATAGGTCAGGGGGGTGGAGATACGCAGTATTTT.